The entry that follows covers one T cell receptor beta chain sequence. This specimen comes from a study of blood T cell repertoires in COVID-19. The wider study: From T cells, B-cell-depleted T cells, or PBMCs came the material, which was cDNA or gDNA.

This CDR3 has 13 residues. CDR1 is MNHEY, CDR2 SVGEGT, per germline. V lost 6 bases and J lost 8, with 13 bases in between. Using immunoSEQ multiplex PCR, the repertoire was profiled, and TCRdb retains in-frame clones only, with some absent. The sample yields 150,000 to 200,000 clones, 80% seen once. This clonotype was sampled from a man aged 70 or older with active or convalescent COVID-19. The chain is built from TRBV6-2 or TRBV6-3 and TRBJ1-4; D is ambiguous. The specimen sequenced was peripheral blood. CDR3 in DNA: TGTGCCAGCAGCTGGTTAAATGAGGAAAAACTGTTTTTT. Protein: CASSWLNEEKLFF.